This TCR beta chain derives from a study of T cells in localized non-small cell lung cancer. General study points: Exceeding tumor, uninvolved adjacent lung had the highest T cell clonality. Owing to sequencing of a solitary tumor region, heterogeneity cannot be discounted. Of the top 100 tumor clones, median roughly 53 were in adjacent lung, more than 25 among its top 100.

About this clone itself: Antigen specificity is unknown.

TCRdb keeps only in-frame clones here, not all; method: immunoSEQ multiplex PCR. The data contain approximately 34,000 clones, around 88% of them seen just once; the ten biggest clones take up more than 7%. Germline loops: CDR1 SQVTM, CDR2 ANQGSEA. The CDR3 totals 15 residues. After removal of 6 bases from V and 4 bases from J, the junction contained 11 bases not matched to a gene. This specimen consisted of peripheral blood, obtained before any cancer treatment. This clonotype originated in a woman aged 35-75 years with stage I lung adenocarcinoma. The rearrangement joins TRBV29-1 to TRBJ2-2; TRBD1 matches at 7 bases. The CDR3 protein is CSVKSPGQSTGELFF. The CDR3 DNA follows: TGCAGCGTCAAGTCCCCGGGACAGAGCACCGGGGAGCTGTTTTTT.